The source of this TCR beta chain is a study of regulatory T cells in long-lasting Graves disease. CDR1 and CDR2 from the germline V gene are KGHDR and SFDVKD. This CDR3 comprises 16 residues. V gave up 4 bases and J gave up 1 base, with 13 bases separating them. iRepertoire HTBI primers and Arm-PCR of CDR3 regions built TCR beta libraries. TCRdb used MiXCR to reprocess the multiplex PCR reads, holding one entry per CDR3 protein. The data hold 300,000 to 350,000 distinct CDR3 sequences, with around 20% observed a single time. This clonotype was counted at least ten times. Time point denoted: persistent/refractory GD, antithyroid drugs over 5 years with positive TRAb. From PBMCs, RNA was extracted and then used to make the TCR library.

The chain has TRBV24-1 and TRBJ1-5; D is ambiguous. The material was peripheral blood mononuclear cells (PBMCs), obtained when the disease was refractory, from a patient treated with antithyroid drugs. This receptor was taken from a female donor with Graves disease. Here the CDR3 reads CATSDSGRTSNQPQHF. The CDR3 DNA sequence: TGTGCCACCAGTGACTCAGGACGGACGAGCAATCAGCCCCAGCATTTT.